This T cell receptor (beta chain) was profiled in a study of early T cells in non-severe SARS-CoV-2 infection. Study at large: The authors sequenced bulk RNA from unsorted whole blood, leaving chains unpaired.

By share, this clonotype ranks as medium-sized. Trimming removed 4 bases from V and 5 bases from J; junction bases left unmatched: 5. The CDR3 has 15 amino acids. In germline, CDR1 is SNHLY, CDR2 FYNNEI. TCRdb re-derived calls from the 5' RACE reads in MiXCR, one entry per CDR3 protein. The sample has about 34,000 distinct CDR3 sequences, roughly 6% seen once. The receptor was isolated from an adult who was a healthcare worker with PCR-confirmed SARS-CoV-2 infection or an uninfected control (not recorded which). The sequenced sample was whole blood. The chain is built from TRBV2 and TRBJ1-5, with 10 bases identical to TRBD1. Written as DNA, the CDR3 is TGTGCCAGCAGTGGGGGACAGGGGACTTATCAGCCCCAGCATTTT. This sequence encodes CASSGGQGTYQPQHF.